This T cell receptor beta chain came from a study of PD-1 blockade in classical Hodgkin lymphoma. Study-level information: Intravenous nivolumab at 3 mg/kg was given to patients every 2 weeks.

The protocol was immunoSEQ multiplex PCR, while the TCRdb copy is restricted to in-frame clones and leaves out a portion. The table lists tens of thousands of clones, around 68% of them singletons. With respect to this clone: Its antigen remains unknown.

Relapse after autologous stem cell transplantation occurred in every patient, and brentuximab vedotin exposure varied. Best responses included complete response and partial response; otherwise, the best response was progressive disease. Study-wide results and limits: Factors driving the repertoire differences, possibly disease activity or prior therapy, remain undefined. According to reports, newly diagnosed patients had lower baseline TCR diversity than healthy donors, and relapsed/refractory patients had lower baseline TCR diversity still.

This CDR3 spans 14 amino acids. Germline values: CDR1 MNHEY, CDR2 SVGAGI. The germline V and J ends were trimmed by 3 bases and 2 bases, with 8 bases remaining between them. The chain joins TRBV6-5 to TRBJ1-3, with unresolved D. The starting material was peripheral blood mononuclear cells (PBMCs), obtained before the second cycle of nivolumab. This TCR was sampled from a human donor with classical Hodgkin lymphoma. Here the CDR3 reads CASSYTSTGNTIYF. The CDR3 coding sequence is TGTGCCAGCAGTTATACGAGCACTGGAAACACCATATATTTT.